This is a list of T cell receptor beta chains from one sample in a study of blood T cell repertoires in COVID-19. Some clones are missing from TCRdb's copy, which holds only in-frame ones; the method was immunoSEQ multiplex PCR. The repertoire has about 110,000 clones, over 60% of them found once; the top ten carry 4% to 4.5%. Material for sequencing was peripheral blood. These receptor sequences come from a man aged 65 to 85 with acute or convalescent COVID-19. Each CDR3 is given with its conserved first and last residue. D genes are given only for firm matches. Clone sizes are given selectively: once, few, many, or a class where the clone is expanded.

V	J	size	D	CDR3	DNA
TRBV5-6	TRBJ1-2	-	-	CASSVNQGNYGYTF	TGTGCCAGCAGCGTCAATCAGGGGAACTATGGCTACACCTTC
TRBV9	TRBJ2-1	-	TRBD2	CASSVVSGGDNEQFF	TGTGCCAGCAGCGTAGTTAGCGGGGGTGACAATGAGCAGTTCTTC
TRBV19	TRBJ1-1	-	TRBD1	CASSFIPGGAGTEAFF	TGTGCCAGTAGTTTCATCCCAGGGGGCGCGGGCACTGAAGCTTTCTTT
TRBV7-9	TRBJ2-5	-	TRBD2	CASSLLRGGPKTQYF	TGTGCCAGCAGCTTATTGCGGGGGGGCCCTAAGACCCAGTACTTC
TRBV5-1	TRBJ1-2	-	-	CASSLAFNYGYTF	TGCGCCAGCAGCTTGGCCTTTAACTATGGCTACACCTTC
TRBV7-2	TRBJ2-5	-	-	CASNLQGPETQYF	TGTGCCAGCAACCTACAGGGTCCGGAGACCCAGTACTTC
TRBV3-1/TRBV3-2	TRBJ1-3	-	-	CASSQRGSTGNTIYF	TGTGCCAGCAGCCAGCGGGGCTCAACTGGAAACACCATATATTTT
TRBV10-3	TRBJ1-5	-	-	CATRDTQGQPQHF	TGTGCCACTCGGGACACCCAGGGTCAGCCCCAGCATTTT
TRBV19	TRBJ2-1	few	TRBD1	CASSYPGQGSSYNEQFF	TGTGCCAGTAGTTATCCGGGACAGGGGTCCTCCTACAATGAGCAGTTCTTC
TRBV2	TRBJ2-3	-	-	CASKIEDRASTDTQYF	TGTGCCAGCAAGATCGAGGACAGAGCTAGCACAGATACGCAGTATTTT
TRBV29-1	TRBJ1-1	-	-	CSVQPTGSDTEAFF	TGCAGCGTTCAACCTACAGGGTCTGACACTGAAGCTTTCTTT
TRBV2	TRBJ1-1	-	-	CASINPLRRNTEAFF	TGTGCCAGCATTAATCCTTTGCGGAGGAACACTGAAGCTTTCTTT
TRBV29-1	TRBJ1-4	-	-	CSVRGGYDEKLFF	TGCAGCGTGCGCGGGGGGTATGATGAAAAACTGTTTTTT
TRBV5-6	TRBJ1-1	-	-	CASSLGALNTEAFF	TGTGCCAGCAGCTTGGGCGCATTGAACACTGAAGCTTTCTTT
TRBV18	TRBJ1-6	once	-	CASSEALNSPLHF	TGTGCCAGCTCAGAGGCTTTGAATTCACCCCTCCACTTT
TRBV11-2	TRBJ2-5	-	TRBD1	CASSLDLTGSRETQYF	TGTGCCAGCAGCTTAGATCTGACAGGGTCACGAGAGACCCAGTACTTC
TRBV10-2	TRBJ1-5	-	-	CASSATGRSNQPQHF	TGCGCCAGCAGCGCGACAGGACGTAGCAATCAGCCCCAGCATTTT
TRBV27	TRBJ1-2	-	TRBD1	CASSLSTGDGYTF	TGTGCCAGCAGTTTATCGACAGGGGATGGCTACACCTTC
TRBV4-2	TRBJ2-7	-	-	CASSQSVAGDYEQYF	TGTGCCAGCAGCCAATCTGTAGCTGGAGACTACGAGCAGTACTTC
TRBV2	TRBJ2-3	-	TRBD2	CASSVHLAGRGTDTQYF	TGTGCCAGCAGTGTACACCTAGCGGGGAGGGGCACAGATACGCAGTATTTT
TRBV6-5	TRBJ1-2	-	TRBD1	CASSRGRDRSYGYTF	TGTGCCAGCAGCCGAGGACGGGACAGGTCCTATGGCTACACCTTC
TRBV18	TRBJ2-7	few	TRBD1	CASSPPGTGLYEQYF	TGTGCCAGCTCACCACCCGGGACAGGGCTTTACGAGCAGTACTTC
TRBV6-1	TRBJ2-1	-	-	CAIGGRLDNEQFF	TGTGCGATAGGGGGACGACTGGACAATGAGCAGTTCTTC
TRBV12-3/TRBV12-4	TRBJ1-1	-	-	CASSLRGEAFF	TGTGCCAGCAGTCTCAGGGGAGAAGCTTTCTTT
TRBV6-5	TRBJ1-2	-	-	CASRPTDRSYGYTF	TGTGCCAGCAGGCCAACGGACAGAAGTTATGGCTACACCTTC
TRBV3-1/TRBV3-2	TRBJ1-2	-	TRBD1	CASSSNGQGNNYGYTF	TGTGCCAGCAGCTCGAACGGACAGGGGAATAACTATGGCTACACCTTC
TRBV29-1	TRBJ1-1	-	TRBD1	CSVSGTGGAETEAFF	TGCAGCGTCTCCGGGACAGGGGGCGCGGAGACTGAAGCTTTCTTT
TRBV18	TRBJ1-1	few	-	CASSLNPGMNTEAFF	TGTGCCAGCTCACTTAATCCGGGGATGAACACTGAAGCTTTCTTT
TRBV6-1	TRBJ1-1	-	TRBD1	CASSDLRDSTMNTEAFF	TGTGCCAGCAGTGACCTCCGGGACAGCACTATGAACACTGAAGCTTTCTTT
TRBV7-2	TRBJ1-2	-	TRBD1	CASSKDRGLHVYGYTF	TGTGCCAGCAGCAAGGACAGGGGGCTACATGTCTATGGCTACACCTTC
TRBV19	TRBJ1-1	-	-	CASNSLADMNTEAFF	TGTGCCAGCAACTCATTGGCGGATATGAACACTGAAGCTTTCTTT
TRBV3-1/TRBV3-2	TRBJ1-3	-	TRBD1	CASSRDRVTGNTIYF	TGTGCCAGCAGTCGGGACAGGGTTACTGGAAACACCATATATTTT
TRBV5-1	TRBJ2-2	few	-	CASSLTAGATGELFF	TGCGCCAGCAGCTTGACGGCGGGGGCGACCGGGGAGCTGTTTTTT
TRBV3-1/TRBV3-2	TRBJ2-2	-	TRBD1	CASSPKTGEHTGELFF	TGTGCCAGCAGCCCCAAGACAGGGGAGCACACCGGGGAGCTGTTTTTT
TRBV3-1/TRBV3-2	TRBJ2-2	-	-	CASSQMTGTGELFF	TGTGCCAGCAGCCAGATGACAGGCACCGGGGAGCTGTTTTTT
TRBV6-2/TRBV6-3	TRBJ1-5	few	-	CASSTTAISAQHF	TGTGCCAGCAGCACGACTGCCATTTCAGCCCAGCATTTT
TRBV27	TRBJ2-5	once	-	CASPQGRETQYF	TGTGCCAGCCCCCAGGGGCGGGAGACCCAGTACTTC
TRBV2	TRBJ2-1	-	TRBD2	CASSDGQGLAYNEQFF	TGTGCCAGCAGTGACGGCCAAGGACTAGCCTACAATGAGCAGTTCTTC
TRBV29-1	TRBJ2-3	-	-	CSDTRDLSSTDTQYF	TGCAGCGACACCCGGGACTTATCTAGCACAGATACGCAGTATTTT
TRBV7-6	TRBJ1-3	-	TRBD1	CASSSNRGLFAGNTIYF	TGTGCCAGCAGCTCGAACAGGGGGCTATTCGCTGGAAACACCATATATTTT
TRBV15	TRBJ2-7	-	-	CATSREARPEQYF	TGTGCCACCAGCAGAGAGGCGAGGCCCGAGCAGTACTTC
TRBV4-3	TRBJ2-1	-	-	CASSHLRGSYNEQFF	TGCGCCAGCAGCCATCTCAGGGGATCCTACAATGAGCAGTTCTTC
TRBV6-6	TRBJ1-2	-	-	CASRGSDYTF	TGTGCCAGCAGGGGCTCTGACTACACCTTC
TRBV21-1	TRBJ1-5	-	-	CASTSRGGNQPQHF	TGTGCCAGCACTAGTCGCGGGGGCAATCAGCCCCAGCATTTT
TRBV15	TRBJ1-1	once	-	CATSRDLTGRVEAFF	TGTGCCACCAGCAGAGATCTAACAGGGAGGGTTGAAGCTTTCTTT
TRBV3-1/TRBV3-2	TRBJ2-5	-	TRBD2	CASSQISGGLQETQYF	TGTGCCAGCAGCCAGATTAGCGGGGGCCTCCAAGAGACCCAGTACTTC
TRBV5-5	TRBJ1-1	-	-	CASSLQGLRLVNTEAFF	TGTGCCAGCAGCTTGCAGGGTCTCAGATTGGTGAACACTGAAGCTTTCTTT
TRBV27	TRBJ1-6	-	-	CASSLYRVYSPLHF	TGTGCCAGCAGTTTATACAGGGTGTATTCACCCCTCCACTTT
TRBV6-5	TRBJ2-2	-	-	CASSRTHANTGELFF	TGTGCCAGCAGCAGGACTCACGCGAACACCGGGGAGCTGTTTTTT
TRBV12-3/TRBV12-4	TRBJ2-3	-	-	CASRTPGVDTQYF	TGTGCCAGCAGGACCCCAGGGGTGGATACGCAGTATTTT
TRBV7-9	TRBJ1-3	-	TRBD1	CASSSPRHETGGSGNTIYF	TGTGCCAGCAGCTCCCCCCGGCATGAAACAGGGGGCTCTGGAAACACCATATATTTT
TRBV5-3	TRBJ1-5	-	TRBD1	CARSPHRGNYNQPQHF	TGTGCCAGAAGCCCCCACAGGGGGAATTATAATCAGCCCCAGCATTTT
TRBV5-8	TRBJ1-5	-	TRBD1	CASSLGDSSNQPQHF	TGTGCCAGCAGCTTGGGGGACAGTAGCAATCAGCCCCAGCATTTT
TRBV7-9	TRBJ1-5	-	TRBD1	CASSFGQGEQPQHF	TGTGCCAGCAGCTTTGGACAGGGAGAACAGCCCCAGCATTTT